A single sample gave rise to the 17 T cell receptor beta chains below, sequenced in a study of T cells in Graves' hyperthyroidism and ophthalmopathy (dated by TCRdb to between 2018 and 2021). The method was multiplex PCR. The sample was run on an Illumina HiSeq 2000. The TCR beta CDR3 regions were amplified from the RNA transcripts. A first-round RT-PCR of the TCR CDR3 used the HTBI primer set with the Qiagen OneStep RT-PCR kit. TCRdb ran its own pipeline on the public reads, namely fastp trimming at Q25 and MiXCR clone calling, and kept in-frame beta chains. Rows are combined by CDR3 protein, so each entry shows the most common genes and DNA. The sample yields some 770,000 distinct CDR3 sequences; 16% were counted once. The ten largest make up around 8% of the sample. The sequenced sample consisted of blood. The source is a young man with Graves' hyperthyroidism.

V gene TRBV28 combines with J gene TRBJ2-5; TRBD2 matches 12 bases. Germline V gene lookup returns CDR1 MDHEN and CDR2 SYDVKM. This CDR3 is 16 amino acids long. V was clipped by 6 bases and J by 5 bases; unmatched bases: 10. The CDR3 DNA follows: TGTGCCAGCAGCTACCTAGCGGGAGGGCCGCGGGAGACCCAGTACTTC. Translation: CASSYLAGGPRETQYF.

There are many counts of this clonotype. The V call is TRBV28, the J call TRBJ2-5, with D possibly called TRBD1 or TRBD2 (5 bases each). This CDR3 contains 14 residues. Germline loops: CDR1 MDHEN, CDR2 SYDVKM. Trimming cost V 6 bases and J 3 bases, with 14 bases left between them. The CDR3 bases are TGTGCCAGCAGCGACCCGGGGCCGAAAGAGACCCAGTACTTC. Translating gives CASSDPGPKETQYF.

This clonotype was recorded at least ten times. The DNA for the CDR3 is TGTGCCAGCAGTGAAGTCAGGGGCGAGCAGTACTTC. Translating it yields CASSEVRGEQYF. The chain recombines TRBV6-1 with TRBJ2-7; D is perhaps TRBD1 (6 bases). V was trimmed by 1 base and J by 6 bases, leaving 7 bases between them. The CDR3 covers 12 residues. CDR1 and CDR2 from the germline V gene are MNHNS and SASEGT.

J is TRBJ2-2 and V is TRBV7-8; perhaps D is TRBD1 or TRBD2 (7 bases each). CDR3 length equals 14 residues. Trimming left V 7 bases short and J 6 bases short, with 15 bases between. Germline-derived CDR1 and CDR2 are SGHVS and FQNEAQ. The CDR3 coding sequence is TGTGCCAGCATTCATCCAGGGGGGGCCGGGGAGCTGTTTTTT. This codes for CASIHPGGAGELFF.

This clonotype was counted at least ten times. This chain joins TRBV2 and TRBJ1-2, with D unresolved. V was shortened by 0 bases and J by 0 bases, with 14 bases between the two germline ends. Germline CDR1 reads SNHLY; CDR2 reads FYNNEI. The CDR3 is 17 residues long. The CDR3 loop is CASSEATRTTSNYGYTF. In DNA form, the CDR3 reads TGTGCCAGCAGTGAAGCGACCAGGACCACCTCTAACTATGGCTACACCTTC.

Only a few counts were recorded for this clonotype. This chain uses TRBV15 with TRBJ2-4; D gene uncertain. V gave up 3 bases and J gave up 0 bases, with 18 bases separating them. Looked up from germline, CDR1 is LNHNV and CDR2 is YYDKDF (reference sequence). The CDR3 length is 18 residues. CDR3 protein: CATSREAIPPIAKNIQYF. CDR3 nucleotides: TGTGCCACCAGCAGGGAAGCGATACCGCCAATAGCCAAAAACATTCAGTACTTC.

At least ten counts were recorded for this clonotype. J is TRBJ2-3 and V is TRBV24-1, with a tentative D call TRBD1 (6 bases). The CDR3 is 15 residues long. Trimming shortened V by 3 bases and J by 4 bases, and 13 bases separated the two germline ends. The germline gives CDR1 KGHDR, CDR2 SFDVKD. The CDR3 bases are TGTGCCACCAGTGATATGACACAGGGTTCAGATACGCAGTATTTT. Translating it yields CATSDMTQGSDTQYF.

The J gene is TRBJ2-2, the V gene TRBV5-1; 7 bases map to TRBD1. Germline trimming cut 4 bases from V and 5 bases from J; bases unmatched to any gene: 5. Germline V gene data show CDR1 as SGHRS and CDR2 as YFSETQ. This CDR3 spans 14 amino acids. The CDR3, as DNA: TGCGCCAGCAGCCAGGGGGTTCAAACCGGGGAGCTGTTTTTT. This gives the protein CASSQGVQTGELFF.

The chain employs TRBV13 and TRBJ1-6, with 9 bases matching TRBD1. CDR3 size: 15 residues. V gave up 3 bases and J gave up 7 bases; unmatched junction bases: 4. Germline V lookup: CDR1 PRHDT, CDR2 FYEKMQ (reference sequence). Written as DNA, the CDR3 is TGTGCCAGCAGCTTCGACAGGGGGTGGAATTCACCCCTCCACTTT. This encodes CASSFDRGWNSPLHF.

This clonotype was recorded many times. The chain couples TRBV20-1 to TRBJ2-1; no definite D call. The CDR3 contains 14 residues. With 0 bases removed from V and 8 bases from J, the gap between germline ends came to 14 bases. CDR1 is DFQATT, CDR2 SNEGSKA, per germline (reference sequence). This chain's CDR3 is CSARDRPDRDEQFF. The CDR3 DNA follows: TGCAGTGCTAGAGATCGCCCCGATCGCGATGAGCAGTTCTTC.

The count of this clonotype is one. The junction departs from germline at one end; a sequencing error may be responsible. The chain is built from TRBV3-1 and TRBJ2-2; D perhaps matches TRBD2 (5 bases). This CDR3 region has 16 residues. Germline assignment: CDR1 LGHDT and CDR2 YNNKEL (reference sequence). The CDR3: CASSLVGSWGAGEPFF. DNA of the CDR3: TGTGCCAGCAGCCTCGTTGGTAGCTGGGGTGCCGGGGAGCCGTTTTTT.

This clonotype has just a few counts. The rearrangement uses TRBV29-1 and TRBJ2-5, with TRBD1 matching over 12 bases. CDR1 is SQVTM, CDR2 ANQGSEA, per germline. The CDR3 spans 15 residues. V was pared by 5 bases and J by 7 bases, with 11 bases of the junction left unmatched. The DNA for the CDR3 is TGCAGCGTTTATCCTCCGGGACAGGGGGCAGGGACCCAGTACTTC. Translated: CSVYPPGQGAGTQYF.

This clonotype came up many times. V is TRBV12-3 or TRBV12-4 and J is TRBJ2-7; D possibly corresponds to TRBD1 (5 bases). The V end lost 6 bases, the J end lost 0 bases, and 9 bases lay between the germline ends. This CDR3 contains 13 residues. CDR3 residues: CASRLGHSYEQYF. In DNA form, the CDR3 reads TGTGCCAGCAGACTCGGACACTCCTACGAGCAGTACTTC.

The genes are TRBV6-2 or TRBV6-3 and TRBJ2-1, with TRBD2 identical over 10 bases. The CDR3 runs 16 residues. Germline CDR1 MNHEY, CDR2 SVGEGT. Trimming cost V 7 bases and J 4 bases; bases outside gene matches: 10. The CDR3 DNA is TGTGCCAGCATTTGGGTTAGCGGGAGGTTGTACAATGAGCAGTTCTTC. This translates into CASIWVSGRLYNEQFF.

This clonotype was seen ten or more times. CDR3 amino acids: CASSQDPGGTEAFF. CDR3 in DNA: TGTGCCAGCAGCCAAGATCCAGGGGGCACTGAAGCTTTCTTT. The genes are TRBV3-1 and TRBJ1-1, with 7 bases matching TRBD1. V shed 0 bases, J shed 4 bases, and the junction held 2 bases outside the gene matches. Germline assignment: CDR1 LGHDT and CDR2 YNNKEL (reference sequence). This CDR3 region has 14 residues.

V usage is TRBV18 and J usage is TRBJ2-1; D gene uncertain. CDR3 size: 15 residues. Germline assignment: CDR1 KGHSH and CDR2 LQKENI. V was clipped by 3 bases and J by 7 bases, with 16 bases between them. CDR3: CASSPFAVDGNEQFF. As DNA, the CDR3 is TGTGCCAGCTCACCTTTCGCGGTGGATGGGAATGAGCAGTTCTTC.

This clonotype turned up a few times. The chain carries TRBV4-2 and TRBJ1-3, with TRBD1 matching 8 bases. The V gene's germline CDR1 is LGHNA and CDR2 YNFKEQ. V trimming: 0 bases; J trimming: 0 bases; junction bases outside the gene matches: 7. This CDR3 region has 18 residues. The CDR3 coding sequence is TGTGCCAGCAGCCAAGATGGCCAGGGGGCAGACTCTGGAAACACCATATATTTT. This codes for CASSQDGQGADSGNTIYF.